This T cell receptor (beta chain) emerged from a study of T cells after yellow fever vaccination. TCRdb fed the 5' RACE reads into MiXCR, producing one record per CDR3 protein. The data show around 350,000 distinct CDR3 sequences, 6.2% seen once. Regarding the study as a whole: A limited proportion of clonotypes was detected within both the CD4 and CD8 compartments. Subsequent booster samples again held most clones from primary vaccination (96% CD4, 85% to 90% CD8).

As concerns this clonotype: The antigen is unknown.

V was pared by 3 bases and J by 3 bases, with 2 bases of the junction left unmatched. The germline V gene encodes CDR1 LGHNA and CDR2 YSLEER. The CDR3 is 15 residues long. The sample here was PBMCs, taken 5 days after the yellow fever booster vaccination. The chain couples TRBV4-3 to TRBJ1-4; TRBD1 matches 9 bases. The receptor was derived from a man aged 30 to 39 who received the YFV17D yellow fever vaccine. As DNA, the CDR3 is TGCGCCAGCAGCCATCGGACAGGGGCTAATGAAAAACTGTTTTTT. Its translation is CASSHRTGANEKLFF.